The 27 T cell receptor beta chains given below trace back to one sample, sequenced in a study of T cell clonality in common variable immunodeficiency. The repertoire was sequenced with immunoSEQ multiplex PCR; TCRdb's copy has only in-frame clones and lacks some. In total the sample includes some 60,000 clones, none of them seen once. The sequenced sample consisted of peripheral blood mononuclear cells. The receptors come from a person between 18 and 75 years old in good health.

This clone occurred many times. From the germline J gene comes the end of the CDR3, since the read stops 3 residues before it. The rearrangement uses TRBV20-1 and TRBJ1-6; the D gene is possibly TRBD1 (6 bases). The germline V and J ends were trimmed by 6 bases and 8 bases, with 14 bases remaining between them. The CDR3 sequence is 13 residues long. The germline V gene has CDR1 DFQATT and CDR2 SNEGSKA (reference sequence). The CDR3 DNA, read in part, is TGCAGTGCGAACCGACAGGTTGATTCACCC. It encodes CSANRQVDSP. The whole CDR3 protein is CSANRQVDSPLHF.

This clone showed up many times. The read gets to within 3 residues of the CDR3 end, and the germline J gene fills in the rest. The chain carries TRBV19 and TRBJ2-3; 7 nucleotides agree with TRBD1. Trimming cost V 2 bases and J 6 bases; bases outside gene matches: 8. The CDR3 is made up of 15 amino acids. Per germline, CDR1 LNHDA and CDR2 SQIVND (reference sequence). Incomplete CDR3 DNA: TGTGCCAGTAGTATAACCCAGGGGGATCGGGATACG. Its translation: CASSITQGDRDT. The whole CDR3 reads CASSITQGDRDTQYF.

This clone was recorded at least ten times. The read comes to an end 3 residues before the CDR3 does, leaving the germline J gene to fill in the end. This chain joins TRBV20-1 and TRBJ2-7; 9 bases are a match to TRBD1. Losses at the gene ends were 3 bases for V and 2 bases for J; bases not matched to a gene: 2. CDR1 DFQATT and CDR2 SNEGSKA come from the germline V gene (reference sequence). The CDR3 totals 13 residues. The covered CDR3 bases are TGCAGTGCTAGCGGACAGGGGCCCTACGAG. This translates into CSASGQGPYE. The whole CDR3 sequence is CSASGQGPYEQYF.

This clone showed up many times. The read stops 3 residues short of the end of the CDR3; the missing end is completed from the germline J gene. The chain employs TRBV28 and TRBJ2-7; D might be TRBD1 or TRBD2, each matching 7 bases. From germline, CDR1 is MDHEN and CDR2 SYDVKM. V was pared by 5 bases and J by 4 bases, with 18 bases between. This CDR3 is 15 amino acids long. Here the CDR3 reads CASSPRGRGRYEQYF. The CDR3 bases that were read are TGTGCCAGCAGTCCCCGAGGGAGGGGGCGGTACGAG. Combining the CDR3 with reference TRBV28 and TRBJ2-7 gives the whole variable domain DVKVTQSSRYLVKRTGEKVFLECVQDMDHENMFWYRQDPGLGLRLIYFSYDVKMKEKGDIPEGYSVSREKKERFSLILESASTNQTSMYLCASSPRGRGRYEQYFGPGTRLTVT.

This clone was picked up many times. The read gets to within 3 residues of the CDR3 end, and the germline J gene fills in the rest. V and J are TRBV28 and TRBJ1-2; weak D call: TRBD1 (6 bases). The ends were cut back, 5 bases at V and 0 bases at J, with 19 bases in the middle. Germline V lookup: CDR1 MDHEN, CDR2 SYDVKM. This CDR3 comprises 17 residues. Partial CDR3 DNA: TGTGCCAGCAGTACACCCACCGGGGGGGCCACTAACTATGGC. Translating gives CASSTPTGGATNYG. The entire CDR3 reads CASSTPTGGATNYGYTF.

This clone was seen repeatedly, ten times or more. The read ends 3 residues shy of where the CDR3 ends; the end is completed using the germline J gene. The V call is TRBV28, the J call TRBJ2-6; 8 bases line up with TRBD2. The CDR3 has 18 amino acids. Germline V CDR1 and CDR2: MDHEN, SYDVKM. Trimming at V came to 2 bases and at J to 2 bases, leaving 8 bases not matched to a gene. Incomplete CDR3 DNA: TGTGCCAGCAGTTTACCAACGGGGGGGGGCACTGGGGCCAACGTC. Translated, it gives CASSLPTGGGTGANV. The CDR3 in full is CASSLPTGGGTGANVLTF.

The sample holds many counts of this clone. The observed sequence ends 3 residues before the CDR3 terminus, with the missing tail filled in from the germline J gene. The chain joins TRBV7-2 to TRBJ2-7; 10 bases are shared with TRBD2. Germline V gene lookup returns CDR1 SGHTA and CDR2 FQGNSA. J lost 6 bases, V lost 6 bases, and 11 bases had no gene match. The CDR3 loop spans 15 amino acids. The part of the CDR3 DNA that was read is TGTGCCAGCAGTTCATCTCCGGGACTAGCGCGCGAG. It codes for CASSSSPGLARE. The entire CDR3 sequence reads CASSSSPGLAREQYF.

About this clone: The read comes to an end 3 residues before the CDR3 does, leaving the germline J gene to fill in the end. V gene TRBV6-2 or TRBV6-3 combines with J gene TRBJ1-2; the match to TRBD1 covers 8 bases. This CDR3 comprises 14 residues. The germline gives CDR1 MNHEY, CDR2 SVGEGT. Trimming took 6 bases from V and 7 from J; bases not matched to a gene: 10. The CDR3 is CASSGEGQAGGYTF. Incomplete CDR3 DNA: TGTGCCAGCAGCGGGGAGGGACAGGCTGGTGGC.

This clone showed up many times. The read comes to an end 3 residues before the CDR3 does, leaving the germline J gene to fill in the end. The chain uses TRBV6-1 and TRBJ1-4, with 10 bases that match TRBD1. From germline, CDR1 is MNHNS and CDR2 SASEGT. This CDR3 has 15 amino acids. V trimming: 4 bases; J trimming: 6 bases; junction bases outside the gene matches: 5. The DNA read from the CDR3 is TGTGCCAGCAGTGGACGGACAGGGGGTGATGAAAAA. Protein: CASSGRTGGDEK. The full-length CDR3 reads as CASSGRTGGDEKLFF.

This clone came up many times. With the read ending 3 residues before the CDR3 end, the germline J gene is used to fill in that end. This rearrangement joins TRBV28 to TRBJ2-7; D uncertain. CDR3 length equals 14 residues. V gave up 7 bases and J gave up 2 bases, with 15 bases separating them. In germline, CDR1 is MDHEN, CDR2 SYDVKM. This CDR3 is CASTTPGSAYEQYF. The DNA read from the CDR3 is TGTGCCAGCACTACCCCAGGTTCGGCCTACGAG.

The table lists this clone with many counts. The read finishes 3 residues shy of the CDR3 end, and the germline J gene is used to complete it. The gene calls are TRBV20-1 and TRBJ2-7; D ambiguous. The CDR3 runs 15 residues. Germline lookup yields CDR1 DFQATT and CDR2 SNEGSKA (reference sequence). The CDR3 sequence: CSASPLARSRYEQYF. CDR3 DNA (partial): TGCAGCGCTTCCCCTTTGGCACGTTCCCGCTACGAG.

This clone was seen many times. The CDR3 end is not reached by the read, which stops 3 residues before it; the germline J gene fills it in. The genes are TRBV7-6 and TRBJ2-5, with D uncertain. The germline gives CDR1 SGHVS, CDR2 FNYEAQ. CDR3 length: 13 residues. The V end was cut by 4 bases, the J end by 1 base, with 7 bases between. The DNA read from the CDR3 is TGTGCCAGCAGCTCAGGAACCCAAGAGACC. It yields the protein CASSSGTQET. The complete CDR3 reads CASSSGTQETQYF.

This clone was counted at least ten times. The read ends 3 residues before the CDR3 terminus; that terminus is restored from the germline J gene. The rearrangement links TRBV7-6 to TRBJ2-2; 9 positions agree with TRBD1. The germline CDR1 and CDR2 sequences are SGHVS and FNYEAQ. The V gene end was trimmed by 3 bases and the J gene end by 8 bases; junction bases not matched to a gene: 4. The CDR3 runs to 14 residues. The covered CDR3 bases are TGTGCCAGCAGCTTCCTACAGGGGGCTGGGGAG. Amino acids: CASSFLQGAGE. The entire CDR3 protein reads CASSFLQGAGELFF.

Ten or more counts support this clone. The read stops 3 residues short of the end of the CDR3; the missing end is completed from the germline J gene. The chain uses TRBV30 and TRBJ2-5, with D possibly matching TRBD1 (8 bases). The CDR3 totals 15 residues. Trimming cost V 1 base and J 4 bases, with 16 bases left between them. The germline V gene has CDR1 GTSNPN and CDR2 SVGIG (reference sequence). The CDR3 here is CAWSAGQGGAETQYF. CDR3 bases read: TGTGCCTGGAGTGCCGGACAGGGAGGGGCAGAGACC.

This clone was picked up many times. The missing CDR3 end, 3 residues past where the read stops, is filled in from the germline J gene. The V call is TRBV29-1, the J call TRBJ2-7, with 10 bases aligning to TRBD2. The CDR3 sequence is 16 residues long. V lost 4 bases and J lost 0; bases outside the gene matches: 9. The germline V gene encodes CDR1 SQVTM and CDR2 ANQGSEA. The CDR3 bases that were read are TGCAGCGTTGTCCTCGCGGGACTAGCGAACTCCTACGAG. Residues: CSVVLAGLANSYE. The whole CDR3 sequence reads CSVVLAGLANSYEQYF.

At least ten counts were recorded for this clone. CDR3 region: CSAGVADTQYF. Partial CDR3 DNA: TGCAGCGCCGGGGTGGCAGATACG. This chain links TRBV29-1 with TRBJ2-3, with D perhaps TRBD2 (5 bases). The read ends 3 residues shy of where the CDR3 ends; the end is completed using the germline J gene. CDR3 length: 11 residues. Germline CDR1 and CDR2: SQVTM and ANQGSEA. Trimming cost V 7 bases and J 4 bases, with 9 bases left between them.

The table lists this clone with many counts. Read data end 3 residues before the CDR3 end; the end is taken from the germline J gene. The V call is TRBV9, the J call TRBJ2-7, with 12 bases aligning to TRBD2. The CDR3 has 14 residues. Germline loops: CDR1 SGDLS, CDR2 YYNGEE. The V gene end was trimmed by 3 bases and the J gene end by 4 bases; junction bases not matched to a gene: 2. Here the CDR3 reads CASSAGLAGYEQYF. The DNA read from the CDR3 is TGTGCCAGCAGCGCGGGACTAGCGGGTTACGAG. Looking up the rest from reference TRBV9 and TRBJ2-7 gives the full variable domain: DSGVTQTPKHLITATGQRVTLRCSPRSGDLSVYWYQQSLDQGLQFLIQYYNGEERAKGNILERFSAQQFPDLHSELNLSSLELGDSALYFCASSAGLAGYEQYFGPGTRLTVT.

Ten or more counts support this clone. The read falls 3 residues short of the CDR3 end, and the missing part is taken from the germline J gene. The chain uses TRBV10-2 and TRBJ2-7; TRBD1 matches at 8 bases. Germline-derived CDR1 and CDR2 are WSHSY and SAAADI. Trimming cost V 8 bases and J 6 bases; bases outside gene matches: 3. This CDR3 is 11 amino acids long. This chain's CDR3 is CASGQGFEQYF. Incomplete CDR3 DNA: TGCGCCAGCGGACAGGGATTCGAG.

Ten or more counts support this clone. CDR3 DNA (partial): TGTGCCAGCAGTTACTCCCAGACGGGGGTTCAGCCC. It is translated as CASSYSQTGVQP. The complete CDR3 sequence is CASSYSQTGVQPQHF. This chain joins TRBV6-2 or TRBV6-3 and TRBJ1-5; D possibly corresponds to TRBD1 (5 bases). The DNA ends 3 residues before the CDR3 does, and the rest of the CDR3 is filled in from the germline J gene. V lost 0 bases to trimming and J lost 6 bases, with 12 bases between them. Germline V gene lookup returns CDR1 MNHEY and CDR2 SVGEGT. The CDR3 consists of 15 residues.

Many counts were recorded for this clone. Read coverage stops 3 residues before the CDR3 terminus; the germline J gene supplies the remainder. This chain connects TRBV7-2 to TRBJ2-5, with no clear D. V was shortened by 4 bases and J by 0 bases, with 3 bases between the two germline ends. From germline, CDR1 is SGHTA and CDR2 FQGNSA. The CDR3 is 12 amino acids. The CDR3 reads CASSSYQETQYF. The sequenced part of the CDR3 DNA is TGTGCCAGCAGCTCCTACCAAGAGACC.

On this clone itself: With the read ending 3 residues before the CDR3 end, the germline J gene is used to fill in that end. This chain links TRBV7-2 with TRBJ2-3; D perhaps matches TRBD2 (5 bases). This CDR3 has 15 residues. Trimming shortened V by 5 bases and J by 0 bases, and 12 bases separated the two germline ends. Germline assignment: CDR1 SGHTA and CDR2 FQGNSA. CDR3 loop: CASSPGWASTDTQYF. The sequenced part of the CDR3 DNA is TGTGCCAGCAGCCCGGGGTGGGCTAGCACAGATACG. Combining the CDR3 with reference TRBV7-2 and TRBJ2-3 gives the whole variable domain GAGVSQSPSNKVTEKGKDVELRCDPISGHTALYWYRQSLGQGLEFLIYFQGNSAPDKSGLPSDRFSAERTGGSVSTLTIQRTQQEDSAVYLCASSPGWASTDTQYFGPGTRLTVL.

This clone showed up many times. With the read ending 3 residues before the CDR3 end, the germline J gene is used to fill in that end. The chain has TRBV7-2 and TRBJ2-3, with D hard to call. CDR1 is SGHTA and CDR2 is FQGNSA in the germline V gene. This CDR3 region has 14 residues. Trimming removed 1 base at V and 1 base at J, with 6 bases between. The CDR3 loop is CASSLGRGTDTQYF. The covered CDR3 bases are TGTGCCAGCAGCTTAGGTAGGGGCACAGATACG.

This clone has a count of ten or more. Read data end 3 residues before the CDR3 end; the end is taken from the germline J gene. The chain employs TRBV18 and TRBJ1-1; D unresolved. The CDR3 totals 14 residues. Germline values: CDR1 KGHSH, CDR2 LQKENI. V was pared by 3 bases and J by 3 bases, with 11 bases between. CDR3 sequence: CASSPEGWDTEAFF. Partial CDR3 DNA: TGTGCCAGCTCACCGGAGGGTTGGGACACTGAA.

This clone was recorded at least ten times. Read coverage stops 3 residues before the CDR3 terminus; the germline J gene supplies the remainder. This chain links TRBV30 with TRBJ1-3; D is undetermined. The CDR3 spans 12 residues. With 7 bases removed from V and 3 bases from J, the gap between germline ends came to 10 bases. CDR1 is GTSNPN, CDR2 SVGIG, per germline (reference sequence). The CDR3 protein is CASPGDGNTIYF. The part of the CDR3 DNA that was read is TGTGCCTCCCCCGGGGATGGAAACACC.

At least ten counts were recorded for this clone. The read comes to an end 3 residues before the CDR3 does, leaving the germline J gene to fill in the end. The chain links TRBV13 to TRBJ2-1; 8 bases align to TRBD2. This CDR3 has 19 amino acids. With 1 base clipped from V and 5 bases from J, the junction kept 16 bases outside the gene matches. From germline, CDR1 is PRHDT and CDR2 FYEKMQ (reference sequence). Partial CDR3 DNA: TGTGCCAGCAGCTTAGAGACTAGCGCCTTCGTTGGAGGGGACAATGAG. This codes for CASSLETSAFVGGDNE. In full, the CDR3 is CASSLETSAFVGGDNEQFF.

Ten or more counts support this clone. Read data end 3 residues before the CDR3 end; the end is taken from the germline J gene. The gene calls are TRBV30 and TRBJ2-1; D is uncertain. The CDR3 is 11 amino acids. The germline gives CDR1 GTSNPN, CDR2 SVGIG (reference sequence). V dropped 6 bases and J dropped 6 bases, with 9 bases sitting between them. The CDR3 bases that were read are TGTGCCTGCCGGGTATCCAATGAG. Its protein is CACRVSNE. In full, the CDR3 is CACRVSNEQFF.

This clone was detected many times. The DNA ends 3 residues before the CDR3 does, and the rest of the CDR3 is filled in from the germline J gene. This chain links TRBV12-3 or TRBV12-4 with TRBJ2-7; 8 bases agree with TRBD2. The CDR3 runs 11 residues. The ends lost 8 bases at V and 6 bases at J; junction bases unmatched: 3. CDR3 sequence: CASRLAGEQYF. The covered CDR3 bases are TGTGCCAGCCGGCTAGCGGGCGAG.